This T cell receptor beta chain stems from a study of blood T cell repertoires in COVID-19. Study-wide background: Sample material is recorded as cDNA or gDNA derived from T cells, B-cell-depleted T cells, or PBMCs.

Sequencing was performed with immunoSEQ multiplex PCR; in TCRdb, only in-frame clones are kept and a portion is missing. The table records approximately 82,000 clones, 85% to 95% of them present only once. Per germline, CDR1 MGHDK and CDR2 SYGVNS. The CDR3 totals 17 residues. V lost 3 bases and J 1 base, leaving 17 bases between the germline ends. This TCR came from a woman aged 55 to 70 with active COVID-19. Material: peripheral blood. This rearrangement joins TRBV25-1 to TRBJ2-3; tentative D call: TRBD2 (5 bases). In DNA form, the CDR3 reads TGTGCCAGCAGTGAGTCGAGCGCCATCGGGGGCACAGATACGCAGTATTTT. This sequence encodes CASSESSAIGGTDTQYF.